One TCR beta chain is described in this entry. Its antigen is undetermined. Genomic DNA, the template, was used for profiling of the TCR beta VDJ and CDR3. TCRdb called the reads again in MiXCR, with one record for every CDR3 protein. The table lists around 140,000 distinct CDR3 sequences, 41% of them singletons. This specimen comes from a study of CD8+CD57+ T cells in acquired aplastic anemia. The study, taken as a whole, reports: Patients and healthy controls showed no significant CD8+ Simpson's diversity difference.

Germline CDR1 is MNHEY and CDR2 is SVGEGT. The CDR3 spans 15 residues. Trimming took 5 bases from V and 0 from J, leaving 11 bases between them. The chain is built from TRBV6-2 or TRBV6-3 and TRBJ2-1; perhaps TRBD2 as D (6 bases). This receptor was identified in a human donor in good health, serving as a control. Sequenced sample: sorted CD4+, CD8+, or CD8+CD57+ T cells (not recorded which) from PBMCs. CDR3 in DNA: TGTGCCAGCAGTGGCGGGGCGGGCTCCTACAATGAGCAGTTCTTC. It yields the protein CASSGGAGSYNEQFF.